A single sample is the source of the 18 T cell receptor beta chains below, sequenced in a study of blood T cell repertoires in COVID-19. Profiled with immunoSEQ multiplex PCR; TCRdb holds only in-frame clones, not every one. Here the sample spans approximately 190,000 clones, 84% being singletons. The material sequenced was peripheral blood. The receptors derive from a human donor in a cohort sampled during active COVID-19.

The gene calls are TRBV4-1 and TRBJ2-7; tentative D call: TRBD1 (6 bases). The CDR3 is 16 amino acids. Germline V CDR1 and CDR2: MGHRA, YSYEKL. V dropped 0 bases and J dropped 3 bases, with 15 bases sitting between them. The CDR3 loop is CASSQEVTGTVYEQYF. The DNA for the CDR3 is TGCGCCAGCAGCCAAGAAGTAACAGGGACGGTCTACGAGCAGTACTTC.

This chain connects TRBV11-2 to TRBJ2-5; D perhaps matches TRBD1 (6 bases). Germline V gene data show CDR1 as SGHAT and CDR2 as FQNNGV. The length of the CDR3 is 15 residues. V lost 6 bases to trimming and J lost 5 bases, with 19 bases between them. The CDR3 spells CASSYPPTGSETQYF. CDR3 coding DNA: TGTGCCAGCAGTTACCCACCTACAGGGTCGGAGACCCAGTACTTC.

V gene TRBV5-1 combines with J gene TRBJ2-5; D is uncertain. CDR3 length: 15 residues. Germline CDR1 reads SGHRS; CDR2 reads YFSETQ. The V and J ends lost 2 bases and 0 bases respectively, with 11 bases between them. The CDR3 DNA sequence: TGCGCCAGCAGCTTTGCAGGCGAGTACCAAGAGACCCAGTACTTC. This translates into CASSFAGEYQETQYF.

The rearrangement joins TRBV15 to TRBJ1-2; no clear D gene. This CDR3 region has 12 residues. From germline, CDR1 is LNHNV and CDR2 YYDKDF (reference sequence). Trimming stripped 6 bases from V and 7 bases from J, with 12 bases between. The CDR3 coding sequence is TGTGCCACCAGTCGGGAGATGGCTGGCTACACCTTC. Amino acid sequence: CATSREMAGYTF.

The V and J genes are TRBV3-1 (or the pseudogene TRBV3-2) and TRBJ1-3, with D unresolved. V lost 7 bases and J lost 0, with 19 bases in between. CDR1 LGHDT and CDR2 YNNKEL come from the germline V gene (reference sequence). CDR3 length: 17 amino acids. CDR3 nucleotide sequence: TGTGCCAGCACCCGCCTCGTCGACACCAACTCTGGAAACACCATATATTTT. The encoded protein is CASTRLVDTNSGNTIYF.

The CDR3 here is CASSSATGGSYGYTF. The CDR3 DNA follows: TGTGCCAGCAGTTCAGCCACGGGAGGTAGCTATGGCTACACCTTC. The rearrangement links TRBV28 to TRBJ1-2; D is uncertain. Trimming removed 4 bases from V and 4 bases from J, with 16 bases in between. The CDR3 covers 15 residues. In germline, CDR1 is MDHEN, CDR2 SYDVKM.

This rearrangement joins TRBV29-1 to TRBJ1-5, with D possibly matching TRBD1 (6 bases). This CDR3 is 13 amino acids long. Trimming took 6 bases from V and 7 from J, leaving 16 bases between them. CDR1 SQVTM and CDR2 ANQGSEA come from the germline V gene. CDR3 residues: CSVGGGQRQPQHF. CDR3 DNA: TGCAGCGTCGGGGGGGGGCAACGACAGCCCCAGCATTTT.

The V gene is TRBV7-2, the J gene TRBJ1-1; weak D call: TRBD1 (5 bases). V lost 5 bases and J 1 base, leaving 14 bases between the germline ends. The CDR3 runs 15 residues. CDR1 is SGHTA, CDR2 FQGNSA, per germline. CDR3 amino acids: CASSPSAGPNTEAFF. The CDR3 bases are TGTGCCAGCAGCCCCAGTGCGGGGCCGAACACTGAAGCTTTCTTT.

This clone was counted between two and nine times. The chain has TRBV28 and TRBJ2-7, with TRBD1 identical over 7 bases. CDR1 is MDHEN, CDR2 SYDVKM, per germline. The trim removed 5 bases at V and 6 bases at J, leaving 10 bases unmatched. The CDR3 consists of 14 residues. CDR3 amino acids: CASSLDRRSGEQYF. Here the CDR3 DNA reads TGTGCCAGCAGTCTGGACAGGCGATCTGGCGAGCAGTACTTC.

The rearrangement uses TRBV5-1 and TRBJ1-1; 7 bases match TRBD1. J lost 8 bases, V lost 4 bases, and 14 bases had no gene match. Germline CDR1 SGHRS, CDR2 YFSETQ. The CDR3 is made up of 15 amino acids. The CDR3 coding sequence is TGCGCCAGCAGCCCTATGGAAGGGGGCGGATCGGAAGCTTTCTTT. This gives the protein CASSPMEGGGSEAFF.

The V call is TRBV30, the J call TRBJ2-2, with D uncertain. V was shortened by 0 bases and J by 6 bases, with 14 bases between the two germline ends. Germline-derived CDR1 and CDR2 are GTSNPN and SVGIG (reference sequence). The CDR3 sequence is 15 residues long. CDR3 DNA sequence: TGTGCCTGGAGTGTTTCAAGTACTCGGGCCGGGGAGCTGTTTTTT. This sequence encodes CAWSVSSTRAGELFF.

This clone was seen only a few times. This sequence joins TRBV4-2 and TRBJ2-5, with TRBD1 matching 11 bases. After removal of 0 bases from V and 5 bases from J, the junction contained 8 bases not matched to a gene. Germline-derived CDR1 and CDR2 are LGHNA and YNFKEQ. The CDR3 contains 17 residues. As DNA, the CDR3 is TGTGCCAGCAGCCAAGAAACAGGACAGGGGGCCTTTGAGACCCAGTACTTC. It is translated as CASSQETGQGAFETQYF.

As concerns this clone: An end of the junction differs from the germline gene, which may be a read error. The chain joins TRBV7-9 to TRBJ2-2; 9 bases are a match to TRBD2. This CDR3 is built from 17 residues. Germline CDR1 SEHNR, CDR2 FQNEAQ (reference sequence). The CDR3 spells CASSRRLAETNIGELFF. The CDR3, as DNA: TGTGCCAGCAGCCGACGACTAGCGGAGACCAACATCGGGGAGCTGTTTTTT.

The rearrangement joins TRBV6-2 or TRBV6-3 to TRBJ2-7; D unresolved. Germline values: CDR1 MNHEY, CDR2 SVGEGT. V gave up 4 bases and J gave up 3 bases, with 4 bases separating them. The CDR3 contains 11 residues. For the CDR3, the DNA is TGTGCCAGCAGTTCCCTCTACGAGCAGTACTTC. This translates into CASSSLYEQYF.

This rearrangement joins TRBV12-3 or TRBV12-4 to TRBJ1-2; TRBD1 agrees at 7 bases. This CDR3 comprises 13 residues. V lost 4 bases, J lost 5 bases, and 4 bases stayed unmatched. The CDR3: CASSYQGVYGYTF. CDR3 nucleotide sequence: TGTGCCAGCAGTTACCAGGGGGTGTATGGCTACACCTTC.

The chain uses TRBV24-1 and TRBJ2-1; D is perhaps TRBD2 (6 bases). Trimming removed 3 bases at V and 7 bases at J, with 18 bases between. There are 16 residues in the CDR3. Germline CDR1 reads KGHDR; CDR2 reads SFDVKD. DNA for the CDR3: TGTGCCACCAGTGATCTTGCGGGGTCGGGGGTTAATGAGCAGTTCTTC. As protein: CATSDLAGSGVNEQFF.

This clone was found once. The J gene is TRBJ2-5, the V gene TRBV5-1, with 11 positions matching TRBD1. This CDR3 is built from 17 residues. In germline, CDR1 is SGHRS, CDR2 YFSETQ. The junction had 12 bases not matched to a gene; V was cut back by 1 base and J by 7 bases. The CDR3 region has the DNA TGCGCCAGCAGCTTGAATTCCCCGGGACAGGGGGAAGGGACCCAGTACTTC. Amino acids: CASSLNSPGQGEGTQYF.

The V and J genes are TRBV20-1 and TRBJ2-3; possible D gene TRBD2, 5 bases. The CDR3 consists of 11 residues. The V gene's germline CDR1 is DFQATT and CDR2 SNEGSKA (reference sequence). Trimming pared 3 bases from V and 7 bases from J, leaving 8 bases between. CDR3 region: CSAREAHTQYF. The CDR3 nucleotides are TGCAGTGCTAGGGAGGCCCATACGCAGTATTTT.